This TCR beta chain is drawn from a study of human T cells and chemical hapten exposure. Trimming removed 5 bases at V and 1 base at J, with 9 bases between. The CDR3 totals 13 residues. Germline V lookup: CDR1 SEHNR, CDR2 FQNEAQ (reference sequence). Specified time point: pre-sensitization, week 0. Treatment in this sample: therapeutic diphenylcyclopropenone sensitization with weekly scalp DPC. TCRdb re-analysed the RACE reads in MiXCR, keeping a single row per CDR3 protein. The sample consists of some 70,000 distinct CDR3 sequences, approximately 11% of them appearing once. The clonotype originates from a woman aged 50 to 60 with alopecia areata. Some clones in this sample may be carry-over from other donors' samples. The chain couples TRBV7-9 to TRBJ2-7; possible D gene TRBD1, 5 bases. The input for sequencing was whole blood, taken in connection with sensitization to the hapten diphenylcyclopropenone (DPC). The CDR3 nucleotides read TGTGCCAGCAGCGCGCGACAGTCCTACGAGCAGTACTTC. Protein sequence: CASSARQSYEQYF. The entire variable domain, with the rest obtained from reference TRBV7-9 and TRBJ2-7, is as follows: DTGVSQNPRHKITKRGQNVTFRCDPISEHNRLYWYRQTLGQGPEFLTYFQNEAQLEKSRLLSDRFSAERPKGSFSTLEIQRTEQGDSAMYLCASSARQSYEQYFGPGTRLTVT.